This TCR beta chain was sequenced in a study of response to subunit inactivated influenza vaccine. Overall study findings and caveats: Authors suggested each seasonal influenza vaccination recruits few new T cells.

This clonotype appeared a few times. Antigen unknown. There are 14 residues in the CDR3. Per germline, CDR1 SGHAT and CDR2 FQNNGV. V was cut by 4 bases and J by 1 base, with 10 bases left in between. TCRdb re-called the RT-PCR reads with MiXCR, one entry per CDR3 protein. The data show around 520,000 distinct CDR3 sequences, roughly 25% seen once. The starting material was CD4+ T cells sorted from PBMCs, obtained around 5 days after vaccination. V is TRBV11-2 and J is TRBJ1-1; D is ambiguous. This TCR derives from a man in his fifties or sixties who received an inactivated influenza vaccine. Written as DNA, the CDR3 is TGTGCCAGCAGCTGGGGAACATGGAACACTGAAGCTTTCTTT. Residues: CASSWGTWNTEAFF. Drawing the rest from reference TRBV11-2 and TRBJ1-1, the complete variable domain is EAGVAQSPRYKIIEKRQSVAFWCNPISGHATLYWYQQILGQGPKLLIQFQNNGVVDDSQLPKDRFSAERLKGVDSTLKIQPAKLEDSAVYLCASSWGTWNTEAFFGQGTRLTVV.